This TCR beta chain was identified during a study of PD-1 blockade in mismatch repair-deficient tumors. Study as a whole: All were previously treated, progressing patients with approximately 12 mismatch repair-deficient cancer types. Study-level findings and limits: Rapid post-treatment expansion, then contraction, generally preceding radiologic response, marked tumor-resident clones.

Details on this clone: The antigen remains undetermined.

V was pared by 0 bases and J by 8 bases, with 10 bases of the junction left unmatched. This CDR3 is 15 amino acids long. The germline V gene has CDR1 SGDLS and CDR2 YYNGEE. TCR sequencing covered three patients who responded to pembrolizumab. The method was immunoSEQ multiplex PCR; TCRdb's version includes in-frame clones alone and lacks a portion of them. Of roughly 70,000 clones listed, roughly 80% were seen once; the top ten hold approximately 5%. The V call is TRBV9, the J call TRBJ1-2; 7 bases are a match to TRBD1. This receptor was identified in an adult with mismatch repair-deficient cancer. Sequencing was performed on peripheral blood, taken 2 weeks after starting pembrolizumab. CDR3 in DNA: TGTGCCAGCAGCGTAGATCAGGGGGGAAGATCCGGCTACACCTTC. Protein product: CASSVDQGGRSGYTF.